This T cell receptor (beta chain) was sequenced in a study of blood T cell repertoires in COVID-19. The CDR3 contains 15 residues. Germline values: CDR1 SGHTA, CDR2 FQGNSA. V dropped 3 bases and J dropped 4; count of bases not matched to a gene: 1. The assay was immunoSEQ multiplex PCR, and TCRdb's table has in-frame clones only and misses some. The sample has 95,000 to 100,000 clones, approximately 82% seen once. The sample comprised peripheral blood. The clonotype originates from a man aged 65 to 79 with acute or convalescent COVID-19. The V and J genes are TRBV7-2 and TRBJ2-3, with 13 bases aligning to TRBD2. The CDR3 spells CASSFGLAGADTQYF. The CDR3 coding sequence is TGTGCCAGCAGCTTCGGACTAGCGGGAGCAGATACGCAGTATTTT. The full variable domain, in which reference TRBV7-2 and TRBJ2-3 provide the parts outside the CDR3, is GAGVSQSPSNKVTEKGKDVELRCDPISGHTALYWYRQSLGQGLEFLIYFQGNSAPDKSGLPSDRFSAERTGGSVSTLTIQRTQQEDSAVYLCASSFGLAGADTQYFGPGTRLTVL.